This T cell receptor (beta chain) was found in a study of T cell responses to AZD1222 COVID-19 vaccine. General study findings and limits: After the peak T cell response, and only then, were repertoires sampled. Reportedly, nearly half of unique spike TCRs recognized epitopes outside B.1.351/B.1.1.7 mutations. Spike-wide vaccine-associated CD4 TCRs dominated at 160-218 and 743-854.

A note on this clone: As yet, its antigen is unknown.

The method was immunoSEQ multiplex PCR; TCRdb's version includes in-frame clones alone and lacks a portion of them. Counted here are 130,000 to 150,000 clones, approximately 90% occurring once; the ten biggest clones make up about 5.5%. With V trimmed by 6 bases and J by 3 bases, 8 bases remained unmatched. The CDR3 sequence is 16 residues long. Germline V gives CDR1 LNHDA, CDR2 SQIVND (reference sequence). The sequence derives from an adult in good health. The sample here was peripheral blood, taken on day 0 of AZD1222 vaccination. The genes are TRBV19 and TRBJ2-1; the match to TRBD2 covers 10 bases. The CDR3 loop is CASSPRSGRDYNEQFF. CDR3 DNA: TGTGCCAGTAGCCCGAGGAGCGGGAGGGACTACAATGAGCAGTTCTTC. Full variable domain (missing parts from reference TRBV19 and TRBJ2-1): DGGITQSPKYLFRKEGQNVTLSCEQNLNHDAMYWYRQDPGQGLRLIYYSQIVNDFQKGDIAEGYSVSREKKESFPLTVTSAQKNPTAFYLCASSPRSGRDYNEQFFGPGTRLTVL.